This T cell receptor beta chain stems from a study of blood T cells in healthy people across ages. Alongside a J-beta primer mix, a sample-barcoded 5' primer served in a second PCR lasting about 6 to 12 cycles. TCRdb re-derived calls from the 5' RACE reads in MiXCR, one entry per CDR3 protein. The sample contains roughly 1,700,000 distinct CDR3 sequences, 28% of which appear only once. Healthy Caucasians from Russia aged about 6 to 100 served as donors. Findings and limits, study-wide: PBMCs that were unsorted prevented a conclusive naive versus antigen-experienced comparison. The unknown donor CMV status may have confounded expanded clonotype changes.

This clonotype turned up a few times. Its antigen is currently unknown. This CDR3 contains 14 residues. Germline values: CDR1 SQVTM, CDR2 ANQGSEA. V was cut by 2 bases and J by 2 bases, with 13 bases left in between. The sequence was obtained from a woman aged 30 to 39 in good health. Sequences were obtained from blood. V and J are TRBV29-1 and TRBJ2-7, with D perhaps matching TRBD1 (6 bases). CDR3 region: CSVESRTEAYEQYF. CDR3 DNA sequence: TGCAGCGTTGAATCGCGGACAGAAGCCTACGAGCAGTACTTC.